The 6 T cell receptor beta chains in this list originate from one sample, sequenced in a study of response to subunit inactivated influenza vaccine. TCRdb reprocessed the RT-PCR reads with MiXCR, giving one entry per CDR3 protein. The repertoire consists of about 500,000 distinct CDR3 sequences, with more than 15% occurring once and the leading ten covering less than 4%. The starting material was CD4+ T cells sorted from PBMCs, obtained less than 25 months after vaccination. All receptors come from a man in his fifties or sixties who received an inactivated influenza vaccine.

V is TRBV6-5 and J is TRBJ2-2, with 13 bases lining up with TRBD2. This CDR3 contains 18 residues. Trimming removed 4 bases from V and 0 bases from J; junction bases left unmatched: 5. Germline CDR1 and CDR2: MNHEY and SVGAGI. The CDR3 region is CASSSSGLAGPNTGELFF. CDR3 nucleotide sequence: TGTGCCAGCAGTTCCTCGGGACTAGCGGGGCCGAACACCGGGGAGCTGTTTTTT.

The chain recombines TRBV20-1 with TRBJ2-3; 11 bases line up with TRBD1. Germline V gene sequence: CDR1 DFQATT, CDR2 SNEGSKA (reference sequence). The CDR3 spans 15 residues. The CDR3 is CYPAMRDRGGDTQYF. In DNA form, the CDR3 reads TGCTACCCCGCGATGAGGGACAGGGGGGGAGATACGCAGTATTTT.

This clonotype was seen more than once but under ten times. This chain joins TRBV9 and TRBJ2-1, with 7 bases lining up with TRBD1. CDR1 SGDLS and CDR2 YYNGEE come from the germline V gene. The V gene end was trimmed by 3 bases and the J gene end by 0 bases; junction bases not matched to a gene: 6. This CDR3 is 16 amino acids long. CDR3 region: CASSEKGASSYNEQFF. The CDR3, as DNA: TGTGCCAGCAGCGAGAAGGGGGCGAGCTCCTACAATGAGCAGTTCTTC.

The chain carries TRBV18 and TRBJ1-1, with D possibly being TRBD1 (6 bases). From germline, CDR1 is KGHSH and CDR2 LQKENI. The length of the CDR3 is 13 residues. V was trimmed by 5 bases and J by 8 bases, leaving 15 bases between them. The CDR3: CASSDMTGLEAFF. The CDR3 DNA is TGTGCCAGCTCAGATATGACAGGACTGGAAGCTTTCTTT.

The genes are TRBV14 and TRBJ2-3, with D unresolved. The germline CDR1 and CDR2 sequences are SGHDN and FVKESK. This CDR3 has 14 amino acids. V was clipped by 3 bases and J by 7 bases, with 14 bases between them. CDR3 region: CASSQAQPRNTQYF. Written as DNA, the CDR3 is TGTGCCAGCAGCCAGGCACAGCCTCGAAATACGCAGTATTTT.

This clonotype was observed a few times. V and J are TRBV12-3 or TRBV12-4 and TRBJ2-7, with D possibly being TRBD2 (6 bases). V lost 6 bases and J lost 4, with 13 bases in between. This CDR3 spans 13 amino acids. In DNA, the CDR3 is TGTGCCAGCAGCCGCGGGAAAATTTACGAGCAGTACTTC. Amino acids: CASSRGKIYEQYF.